Listed here are 27 T cell receptor beta chains from one sample, sequenced in a study of blood T cell repertoires in COVID-19. Using immunoSEQ multiplex PCR, the repertoire was profiled, and TCRdb retains in-frame clones only, with some absent. The table lists tens of thousands of clones, roughly 86% of them singletons, with about 5% in the top ten. The sample was peripheral blood. Receptors were obtained from a man aged 50 or older with active or convalescent COVID-19.

This chain joins TRBV5-4 and TRBJ1-2, with TRBD1 matching 10 bases. Germline V lookup: CDR1 SGHNT, CDR2 YYREEE (reference sequence). J lost 3 bases, V lost 4 bases, and 6 bases had no gene match. The CDR3 runs to 15 residues. In nucleotides, the CDR3 is TGTGCCAGCAGCCCGGGGACAGGGGATGACTATGGCTACACCTTC. Translating gives CASSPGTGDDYGYTF. Supplemented by reference TRBV5-4 and TRBJ1-2, the full variable domain reads ETGVTQSPTHLIKTRGQQVTLRCSSQSGHNTVSWYQQALGQGPQFIFQYYREEENGRGNFPPRFSGLQFPNYSSELNVNALELDDSALYLCASSPGTGDDYGYTFGSGTRLTVV.

The chain recombines TRBV19 with TRBJ1-5; the D gene is possibly TRBD1 (6 bases). Per the germline V gene, CDR1 is LNHDA and CDR2 is SQIVND (reference sequence). CDR3 size: 16 residues. The ends were cut back, 4 bases at V and 6 bases at J, with 19 bases in the middle. CDR3 in amino acids: CASSTDPQGLGQPQHF. CDR3 DNA sequence: TGTGCCAGTAGTACCGACCCGCAGGGGTTGGGTCAGCCCCAGCATTTT.

V usage is TRBV28 and J usage is TRBJ1-3; D ambiguous. CDR1 and CDR2 (germline): MDHEN, SYDVKM. CDR3 length: 12 amino acids. Trimming cost V 3 bases and J 3 bases, with 3 bases left between them. The CDR3 DNA is TGTGCCAGCAGTTTTCTTGGAAACACCATATATTTT. Translating it yields CASSFLGNTIYF.

The V and J genes are TRBV2 and TRBJ1-5; possible D gene TRBD1, 5 bases. The CDR3 runs 15 residues. Germline V gene sequence: CDR1 SNHLY, CDR2 FYNNEI. V lost 7 bases and J lost 7, with 20 bases in between. The CDR3 nucleotides are TGTGCCAGCACGTCAGGCCCGGGGGAATACCAGCCCCAGCATTTT. Translation gives CASTSGPGEYQPQHF.

V usage is TRBV5-4 and J usage is TRBJ1-1, with TRBD1 matching over 7 bases. With V trimmed by 4 bases and J by 1 base, 7 bases remained unmatched. Germline V gene sequence: CDR1 SGHNT, CDR2 YYREEE (reference sequence). The CDR3 loop spans 15 amino acids. CDR3 loop: CASSDTGQANTEAFF. CDR3 in DNA: TGTGCCAGCAGCGATACCGGACAGGCGAACACTGAAGCTTTCTTT. Together with reference TRBV5-4 and TRBJ1-1, the CDR3 gives the full variable domain: ETGVTQSPTHLIKTRGQQVTLRCSSQSGHNTVSWYQQALGQGPQFIFQYYREEENGRGNFPPRFSGLQFPNYSSELNVNALELDDSALYLCASSDTGQANTEAFFGQGTRLTVV.

The chain links TRBV5-4 to TRBJ1-2; possible D gene TRBD1, 5 bases. Trimming took off 1 base at V and 2 bases at J, with 9 bases between the two ends. The CDR3 loop spans 14 amino acids. The V gene's germline CDR1 is SGHNT and CDR2 YYREEE (reference sequence). CDR3 in DNA: TGTGCCAGCAGCTTGAGCAGACAGAACTATGGCTACACCTTC. Translation: CASSLSRQNYGYTF.

This chain uses TRBV6-5 with TRBJ1-2; 8 positions agree with TRBD1. The trim removed 6 bases at V and 5 bases at J, leaving 5 bases unmatched. The CDR3 covers 13 residues. Germline assignment: CDR1 MNHEY and CDR2 SVGAGI. The CDR3 nucleotides read TGTGCCAGCAGCTGGGACAGGACTTATGGCTACACCTTC. Its protein product is CASSWDRTYGYTF.

The sample holds one count of this clone. The chain employs TRBV10-3 and TRBJ2-5; the match to TRBD2 covers 10 bases. Germline CDR1 ENHRY, CDR2 SYGVKD. The CDR3 is 19 amino acids. The ends lost 2 bases at V and 3 bases at J; junction bases unmatched: 15. The CDR3 sequence: CAISENLAGGPQKEETQYF. CDR3 sequence (DNA): TGTGCCATCAGTGAGAATTTAGCGGGGGGACCTCAGAAAGAAGAGACCCAGTACTTC.

Here the CDR3 reads CASSEVSYNSPLHF. The CDR3 DNA follows: TGTGCCAGCAGTGAAGTCTCTTATAATTCACCCCTCCACTTT. The chain uses TRBV25-1 and TRBJ1-6; D is ambiguous. Germline-derived CDR1 and CDR2 are MGHDK and SYGVNS. Trimming took 2 bases from V and 4 from J, leaving 6 bases between them. The CDR3 totals 14 residues.

V gene TRBV5-1 combines with J gene TRBJ1-3; D not resolved. Germline loops: CDR1 SGHRS, CDR2 YFSETQ. CDR3 length: 15 residues. Trimming left V 1 base short and J 4 bases short, with 12 bases between. CDR3 in DNA: TGCGCCAGCAGCTTGCAGACTGGGTCCGGAAACACCATATATTTT. It yields the protein CASSLQTGSGNTIYF.

The rearrangement joins TRBV7-7 to TRBJ2-2; TRBD1 matches 12 bases. Per germline, CDR1 SSHAT and CDR2 FNYEAQ (reference sequence). The CDR3 contains 16 residues. After removal of 5 bases from V and 4 bases from J, the junction contained 5 bases not matched to a gene. The CDR3 nucleotides read TGTGCCAGCAGCCCAGGGACAGGGGGCGGCACCGGGGAGCTGTTTTTT. Amino acid sequence: CASSPGTGGGTGELFF. Looking up the rest from reference TRBV7-7 and TRBJ2-2 gives the full variable domain: GAGVSQSPRYKVTKRGQDVTLRCDPISSHATLYWYQQALGQGPEFLTYFNYEAQPDKSGLPSDRFSAERPEGSISTLTIQRTEQRDSAMYRCASSPGTGGGTGELFFGEGSRLTVL.

This clone was found once. The chain combines TRBV28 with TRBJ1-3, with a possible D match to TRBD1 (6 bases). CDR3 length: 12 amino acids. Trimming removed 6 bases from V and 8 bases from J, with 11 bases in between. In germline, CDR1 is MDHEN, CDR2 SYDVKM. Written as DNA, the CDR3 is TGTGCCAGCAGACCCCAGGGGCACACCATATATTTT. Translating gives CASRPQGHTIYF.

This sequence joins TRBV7-2 and TRBJ2-3; D might be TRBD2 (6 bases). CDR1 SGHTA and CDR2 FQGNSA come from the germline V gene. The CDR3 loop spans 15 amino acids. V was pared by 4 bases and J by 1 base, with 12 bases between. The DNA of the CDR3 is TGTGCCAGCAGCTCGAAGGCGGGGCGCACAGATACGCAGTATTTT. It is translated as CASSSKAGRTDTQYF.

The rearrangement joins TRBV18 to TRBJ2-7; 7 bases match TRBD2. The CDR3 contains 14 residues. With V trimmed by 1 base and J by 0 bases, 0 bases remained unmatched. Germline CDR1 is KGHSH and CDR2 is LQKENI. This CDR3 is CASSPREGSYEQYV. CDR3 DNA: TGTGCCAGCTCACCACGGGAGGGCTCCTACGAGCAGTACGTC.

The gene calls are TRBV7-2 and TRBJ1-2, with D possibly TRBD1 on 6 matching bases. The CDR3 sequence is 15 residues long. The ends were cut back, 0 bases at V and 0 bases at J, with 8 bases in the middle. Germline assignment: CDR1 SGHTA and CDR2 FQGNSA. CDR3 sequence: CASSLAAGANYGYTF. CDR3 sequence (DNA): TGTGCCAGCAGCTTAGCGGCAGGGGCTAACTATGGCTACACCTTC. The whole variable domain, filled in from reference TRBV7-2 and TRBJ1-2, reads GAGVSQSPSNKVTEKGKDVELRCDPISGHTALYWYRQSLGQGLEFLIYFQGNSAPDKSGLPSDRFSAERTGGSVSTLTIQRTQQEDSAVYLCASSLAAGANYGYTFGSGTRLTVV.

This chain connects TRBV5-1 to TRBJ1-4; D ambiguous. V lost 4 bases, J lost 0 bases, and 10 bases lay in between. CDR1 SGHRS and CDR2 YFSETQ come from the germline V gene. This CDR3 region has 15 residues. CDR3 bases: TGCGCCAGCAGCGAGGGTCCCTCAACTAATGAAAAACTGTTTTTT. This sequence encodes CASSEGPSTNEKLFF.

The chain employs TRBV28 and TRBJ1-1; D gene ambiguous. The CDR3 extends over 14 amino acids. From germline, CDR1 is MDHEN and CDR2 SYDVKM. The V end lost 7 bases, the J end lost 3 bases, and 15 bases lay between the germline ends. CDR3 amino acids: CASTLKGRDTEAFF. Written as DNA, the CDR3 is TGTGCCAGCACCCTGAAAGGGCGGGACACTGAAGCTTTCTTT. Using reference TRBV28 and TRBJ1-1 for the parts outside the CDR3, the full variable domain is DVKVTQSSRYLVKRTGEKVFLECVQDMDHENMFWYRQDPGLGLRLIYFSYDVKMKEKGDIPEGYSVSREKKERFSLILESASTNQTSMYLCASTLKGRDTEAFFGQGTRLTVV.

This chain links TRBV10-3 with TRBJ2-2; maybe TRBD1 (5 bases). Per the germline V gene, CDR1 is ENHRY and CDR2 is SYGVKD. V was pared by 0 bases and J by 6 bases, with 20 bases between. There are 18 residues in the CDR3. CDR3 protein: CAISESGITGSVPGELFF. The CDR3 DNA sequence: TGTGCCATCAGTGAGTCGGGGATAACAGGATCCGTCCCCGGGGAGCTGTTTTTT.

The chain links TRBV5-5 to TRBJ1-2; D is unclear. The CDR3 is made up of 11 amino acids. Germline V gene data show CDR1 as SGHKS and CDR2 as YYEKEE (reference sequence). Trimming took off 4 bases at V and 2 bases at J, with 3 bases between the two ends. The CDR3 loop is CASSLNYGYTF. CDR3 coding DNA: TGTGCCAGCAGCCTGAACTATGGCTACACCTTC. Together with reference TRBV5-5 and TRBJ1-2, the CDR3 gives the full variable domain: DAGVTQSPTHLIKTRGQQVTLRCSPISGHKSVSWYQQVLGQGPQFIFQYYEKEERGRGNFPDRFSARQFPNYSSELNVNALLLGDSALYLCASSLNYGYTFGSGTRLTVV.

In this sample, this clone turned up a few times. This chain links TRBV9 with TRBJ2-3; TRBD1 matches 7 bases. CDR1 and CDR2 (germline): SGDLS, YYNGEE. The V gene end was trimmed by 4 bases and the J gene end by 6 bases; junction bases not matched to a gene: 14. This CDR3 contains 16 residues. The CDR3 sequence: CASSSRGTNLGDTQYF. In DNA, the CDR3 is TGTGCCAGCAGCTCCAGGGGGACGAATCTCGGCGATACGCAGTATTTT.

The chain carries TRBV3-1 (or the pseudogene TRBV3-2) and TRBJ1-4; D gene ambiguous. Germline V gene lookup returns CDR1 LGHDT and CDR2 YNNKEL (reference sequence). With 4 bases removed from V and 12 bases from J, the gap between germline ends came to 9 bases. This CDR3 is built from 11 residues. DNA of the CDR3: TGTGCCAGCAGCCGGACTGATCAACTGTTTTTT. Encoded protein: CASSRTDQLFF.

This sequence joins TRBV4-1 and TRBJ1-5; maybe TRBD1 (6 bases). CDR1 is MGHRA, CDR2 YSYEKL, per germline. The CDR3 is 15 amino acids. V lost 4 bases, J lost 8 bases, and 18 bases lay in between. The CDR3 DNA sequence: TGCGCCAGCAGCCGAGGCCAGGGCCCAGGGGAGCCCCAGCATTTT. Amino acid sequence: CASSRGQGPGEPQHF.

The rearrangement uses TRBV4-3 and TRBJ2-3; 12 bases match TRBD1. Per germline, CDR1 LGHNA and CDR2 YSLEER. Trimming took 1 base from V and 0 from J; bases not matched to a gene: 8. This CDR3 spans 19 amino acids. This chain's CDR3 is CASSQGGTGGFPSTDTQYF. The CDR3 DNA is TGCGCCAGCAGCCAAGGGGGGACAGGGGGCTTCCCTAGCACAGATACGCAGTATTTT.

The chain links TRBV5-1 to TRBJ2-1; D possibly corresponds to TRBD1 (5 bases). V lost 0 bases and J lost 7, with 17 bases in between. The CDR3 is 16 amino acids. Per the germline V gene, CDR1 is SGHRS and CDR2 is YFSETQ. The CDR3 loop is CASSLAPTVVGNEQFF. The DNA for the CDR3 is TGCGCCAGCAGCTTGGCCCCGACAGTAGTTGGGAATGAGCAGTTCTTC.

The chain joins TRBV3-1 (or the pseudogene TRBV3-2) to TRBJ2-2; D ambiguous. V shed 4 bases and J shed 7 bases, with 7 bases lying between them. The length of the CDR3 is 12 residues. Germline lookup yields CDR1 LGHDT and CDR2 YNNKEL (reference sequence). CDR3 sequence: CASSRGRGELFF. The CDR3 DNA follows: TGTGCCAGCAGCCGAGGTCGCGGGGAGCTGTTTTTT.

As regards this clone: Other DNA sequences of this sample code for an identical CDR3. V gene TRBV3-1 (or the pseudogene TRBV3-2) combines with J gene TRBJ1-2; D is possibly TRBD1 (5 bases). The CDR3 is 14 residues long. Germline assignment: CDR1 LGHDT and CDR2 YNNKEL (reference sequence). Deletions cut 0 bases from V and 6 bases from J, with 11 bases between. The CDR3 reads CASSQDTGGNGYTF. Here the CDR3 DNA reads TGTGCCAGCAGCCAAGATACAGGCGGGAATGGCTACACCTTC.

The chain couples TRBV5-1 to TRBJ2-1; D gene uncertain. Per the germline V gene, CDR1 is SGHRS and CDR2 is YFSETQ. The length of the CDR3 is 14 residues. The V gene lost 4 bases and the J gene lost 4 bases, with 12 bases spanning the gap. The CDR3 here is CASSTDLPYNEQFF. CDR3 in DNA: TGCGCCAGCAGCACAGACCTCCCTTACAATGAGCAGTTCTTC.